A single sample gave rise to the 17 T cell receptor beta chains below, sequenced in a study of blood T cell repertoires in COVID-19. TCRdb's table, derived via immunoSEQ multiplex PCR, lists solely in-frame clones and lacks some. The sample has about 120,000 clones; around 85% are singletons. Specimen: peripheral blood. The receptors come from a man aged 60 to 69 with acute or convalescent COVID-19.

This chain links TRBV5-1 with TRBJ2-3, with 8 bases identical to TRBD2. Germline-derived CDR1 and CDR2 are SGHRS and YFSETQ. The CDR3 is 16 amino acids. The trim removed 4 bases at V and 7 bases at J, leaving 14 bases unmatched. The CDR3 bases are TGCGCCAGCAGCCTGGGTAATAGCGGGGACCTATATACGCAGTATTTT. It specifies CASSLGNSGDLYTQYF.

This clone showed up just a few times. The chain combines TRBV12-3 or TRBV12-4 with TRBJ2-2; D uncertain. V was trimmed by 3 bases and J by 6 bases, leaving 5 bases between them. This CDR3 comprises 12 residues. The CDR3 here is CASSFFAGELFF. The CDR3 nucleotides are TGTGCCAGCAGTTTCTTCGCCGGGGAGCTGTTTTTT.

This clone was counted a single time. The V gene is TRBV7-2, the J gene TRBJ2-3; D perhaps matches TRBD1 (6 bases). This CDR3 has 14 residues. Germline CDR1 reads SGHTA; CDR2 reads FQGNSA. Deletions cut 2 bases from V and 6 bases from J, with 12 bases between. CDR3 DNA: TGTGCCAGCAGCTTAAATGGGGGCCCCGATACGCAGTATTTT. It encodes CASSLNGGPDTQYF.

CDR3 nucleotides: TGCGCCAGCAGCTCCGACGGGTTAGAGCAGTACTTC. Its protein product is CASSSDGLEQYF. V usage is TRBV5-1 and J usage is TRBJ2-7; D gene uncertain. Germline CDR1 SGHRS, CDR2 YFSETQ. CDR3 length: 12 amino acids. The germline V and J ends were trimmed by 3 bases and 7 bases, with 11 bases remaining between them. Variable domain in full (rest from reference TRBV5-1 and TRBJ2-7): KAGVTQTPRYLIKTRGQQVTLSCSPISGHRSVSWYQQTPGQGLQFLFEYFSETQRNKGNFPGRFSGRQFSNSRSEMNVSTLELGDSALYLCASSSDGLEQYFGPGTRLTVT.

The CDR3 nucleotides read TGTGCCAGCCTAGGAGAAGGGACTAGCCCTGAAGCTTTCTTT. This gives the protein CASLGEGTSPEAFF. V usage is TRBV25-1 and J usage is TRBJ1-1; a weak D match, TRBD1 (5 bases). Per the germline V gene, CDR1 is MGHDK and CDR2 is SYGVNS. The CDR3 is 14 amino acids. Trimming removed 8 bases at V and 6 bases at J, with 19 bases between.

The count of this clone is one. V is TRBV19 and J is TRBJ2-7; possible D gene TRBD1, 5 bases. The V end was cut by 5 bases, the J end by 0 bases, with 11 bases between. The germline gives CDR1 LNHDA, CDR2 SQIVND (reference sequence). The CDR3 is made up of 14 amino acids. The CDR3 bases are TGTGCCAGTAGTCAGGGTGGGCGCTCCTACGAGCAGTACTTC. Translated, it gives CASSQGGRSYEQYF. Full variable domain (outside the CDR3, taken from reference TRBV19 and TRBJ2-7): DGGITQSPKYLFRKEGQNVTLSCEQNLNHDAMYWYRQDPGQGLRLIYYSQIVNDFQKGDIAEGYSVSREKKESFPLTVTSAQKNPTAFYLCASSQGGRSYEQYFGPGTRLTVT.

The chain recombines TRBV7-2 with TRBJ1-4, with D perhaps TRBD1 (5 bases). Trimming left V 2 bases short and J 0 bases short, with 13 bases between. The CDR3 spans 17 residues. Germline V lookup: CDR1 SGHTA, CDR2 FQGNSA. CDR3 amino acids: CASSLQGRAATNEKLFF. The CDR3 DNA follows: TGTGCCAGCAGCTTACAGGGTCGGGCTGCAACTAATGAAAAACTGTTTTTT.

The rearrangement joins TRBV19 to TRBJ2-5, with D possibly TRBD2 on 5 matching bases. The CDR3 length is 16 residues. Germline V gene data show CDR1 as LNHDA and CDR2 as SQIVND (reference sequence). The V gene lost 6 bases and the J gene lost 5 bases, with 22 bases spanning the gap. The CDR3 protein is CASSWGGSRGAETQYF. DNA for the CDR3: TGTGCCAGTAGCTGGGGTGGGAGCCGGGGAGCGGAGACCCAGTACTTC.

The chain recombines TRBV2 with TRBJ2-7, with 9 bases aligning to TRBD2. Trimming took 4 bases from V and 5 from J; bases not matched to a gene: 9. CDR1 is SNHLY, CDR2 FYNNEI, per germline. This CDR3 is built from 15 residues. The CDR3 sequence: CASSGGQREVNEQYF. Written as DNA, the CDR3 is TGTGCCAGCAGTGGGGGGCAGCGGGAGGTCAACGAGCAGTACTTC.

This chain links TRBV19 with TRBJ2-7; possible D gene TRBD1, 6 bases. The V end lost 7 bases, the J end lost 0 bases, and 13 bases lay between the germline ends. The CDR3 runs to 14 residues. Germline CDR1 is LNHDA and CDR2 is SQIVND (reference sequence). The CDR3 DNA is TGTGCCAGTACCCCTGGACAGCACTCCTACGAGCAGTACTTC. The encoded protein is CASTPGQHSYEQYF.

CDR3 protein: CASSLAGRRGLGETQYF. Here the CDR3 DNA reads TGTGCCAGCAGCTTGGCCGGGAGGCGGGGGTTAGGGGAGACCCAGTACTTC. The rearrangement joins TRBV5-4 to TRBJ2-5, with 7 bases lining up with TRBD2. V lost 0 bases and J lost 5; bases outside the gene matches: 13. From germline, CDR1 is SGHNT and CDR2 YYREEE (reference sequence). The CDR3 spans 17 residues.

The V gene is TRBV5-5, the J gene TRBJ1-6; D gene unclear. CDR1 SGHKS and CDR2 YYEKEE come from the germline V gene (reference sequence). CDR3 size: 13 residues. V was trimmed by 5 bases and J by 9 bases, leaving 12 bases between them. DNA for the CDR3: TGTGCCAGCAGGGAGACCTGGAGTTCACCCCTCCACTTT. Its protein product is CASRETWSSPLHF.

V is TRBV10-3 and J is TRBJ1-3, with a tentative D call TRBD1 (6 bases). This CDR3 spans 15 amino acids. Trimming left V 4 bases short and J 2 bases short, with 12 bases between. Germline V CDR1 and CDR2: ENHRY, SYGVKD. CDR3 in DNA: TGTGCCATCAGTGCGCAGGGGAGCGCTGGAAACACCATATATTTT. Translation: CAISAQGSAGNTIYF.

V gene TRBV28 combines with J gene TRBJ2-4; D not resolved. The V and J ends lost 3 bases and 0 bases respectively, with 9 bases between them. The germline V gene encodes CDR1 MDHEN and CDR2 SYDVKM. CDR3 length equals 15 residues. CDR3 loop: CASSFRQLAKNIQYF. The CDR3 DNA follows: TGTGCCAGCAGTTTCAGGCAGTTAGCCAAAAACATTCAGTACTTC. Supplemented by reference TRBV28 and TRBJ2-4, the full variable domain reads DVKVTQSSRYLVKRTGEKVFLECVQDMDHENMFWYRQDPGLGLRLIYFSYDVKMKEKGDIPEGYSVSREKKERFSLILESASTNQTSMYLCASSFRQLAKNIQYFGAGTRLSVL.

In its sample, this clone was seen once. The chain links TRBV20-1 to TRBJ2-7, with 8 bases identical to TRBD1. Germline CDR1 reads DFQATT; CDR2 reads SNEGSKA (reference sequence). This CDR3 comprises 15 residues. The V segment lost 3 bases and the J segment 5 bases; nucleotides outside the gene matches: 12. CDR3 region: CSASPLRQGNHEQYF. The CDR3, as DNA: TGCAGTGCTAGTCCCCTAAGACAGGGGAACCACGAGCAGTACTTC.

V gene TRBV20-1 combines with J gene TRBJ2-6; D call uncertain. Trimming took 3 bases from V and 4 from J, leaving 16 bases between them. CDR3 length: 16 amino acids. In germline, CDR1 is DFQATT, CDR2 SNEGSKA (reference sequence). CDR3: CSASSGSPQGANVLTF. The CDR3 region has the DNA TGCAGTGCTAGTTCCGGTTCCCCTCAAGGGGCCAACGTCCTGACTTTC.

The CDR3 DNA reads TGCGCCAGCACCCTTCTAGGGACTAGCGGGCAAACAGATACGCAGTATTTT. Encoded protein: CASTLLGTSGQTDTQYF. This chain joins TRBV23-1 and TRBJ2-3; 12 bases align to TRBD2. TRBV23-1 is an ORF for which the function is uncertain. The V segment lost 7 bases and the J segment 3 bases; nucleotides outside the gene matches: 11. This CDR3 is built from 17 residues.